This T cell receptor beta chain was found in a study of shared clonotypes between healthy human individuals. In the study overall: Serving as donors were a couple of women and a few men, whose ages spanned 18 to 49. The study used three CD4 naive, three CD4 memory, two CD8 naive and one CD8 memory plate per donor.

Clones were read by immunoSEQ multiplex PCR, and TCRdb kept only the in-frame ones, dropping some. The sample carries 760,000 or so clones, 96% recorded once. The naive CD8 subset, CD45RO-negative cells positively selected for CCR7, excluded terminally differentiated effector memory CD45RA+ cells. As concerns this clone: Its target is not known.

This CDR3 has 16 amino acids. CDR1 SNHLY and CDR2 FYNNEI come from the germline V gene. V lost 8 bases, J lost 0 bases, and 10 bases stayed unmatched. Whole-study findings and limits: Only a few donors were included, so the genetic and exposure-history diversity represented was limited. Estimated richness was generally greater in naive than memory subsets.

The material sequenced was naive CD8+ T cells sorted from blood. V usage is TRBV2 and J usage is TRBJ2-1; TRBD2 agrees at 7 bases. This TCR came from a man aged 25-45 years in good health. Here the CDR3 DNA reads TGTGCCAGCGGGGGGGTGCCGGACACCTCCTACAATGAGCAGTTCTTC. The encoded protein is CASGGVPDTSYNEQFF.